One and the same sample provided the 9 T cell receptor beta chains below, sequenced in a study of blood T cell repertoires in COVID-19. Measured with immunoSEQ multiplex PCR; TCRdb has only the in-frame clones, and not every one. The sample yields fewer than 250,000 clones, approximately 89% seen once. Sequencing was carried out using PBMCs or T cells enriched from blood (not recorded which). Receptors originate from a woman in her twenties or thirties who had been exposed to COVID-19.

This clone was seen a handful of times. The sample has other DNA sequences that encode this CDR3 too. The CDR3 coding sequence is TGCGCCAGCAGCTCGGACAGCTATGGCTACACCTTC. Translation gives CASSSDSYGYTF. The chain joins TRBV5-1 to TRBJ1-2; D perhaps matches TRBD1 (6 bases). V was shortened by 3 bases and J by 4 bases, with 7 bases between the two germline ends. The germline V gene encodes CDR1 SGHRS and CDR2 YFSETQ. The CDR3 consists of 12 residues.

The chain is built from TRBV18 and TRBJ2-7, with D tentatively TRBD1 (5 bases). The V end was cut by 0 bases, the J end by 2 bases, with 8 bases between. Germline lookup yields CDR1 KGHSH and CDR2 LQKENI. The CDR3 length is 14 residues. The DNA of the CDR3 is TGTGCCAGCTCACCACCCCAGGGTACCTACGAGCAGTACTTC. Encoded protein: CASSPPQGTYEQYF.

The chain uses TRBV25-1 and TRBJ2-4; 9 positions agree with TRBD1. Germline trimming cut 3 bases from V and 2 bases from J; bases unmatched to any gene: 5. Germline CDR1 reads MGHDK; CDR2 reads SYGVNS. The CDR3 consists of 16 residues. The CDR3 DNA reads TGTGCCAGCAGTGATCATGGACAGGGGCCCAAAAACATTCAGTACTTC. It translates to CASSDHGQGPKNIQYF.

This chain joins TRBV6-2 or TRBV6-3 and TRBJ2-2; TRBD2 is a possible D gene (5 bases). Trimming removed 5 bases at V and 8 bases at J, with 18 bases between. CDR3 length: 15 residues. Germline V gene data show CDR1 as MNHEY and CDR2 as SVGEGT. The CDR3 spells CASSAPGVRTGELFF. CDR3 coding DNA: TGTGCCAGCAGTGCCCCCGGGGTCCGCACTGGGGAGCTGTTTTTT.

The V and J genes are TRBV6-2 or TRBV6-3 and TRBJ2-5; 8 positions agree with TRBD1. The germline gives CDR1 MNHEY, CDR2 SVGEGT. After removal of 0 bases from V and 4 bases from J, the junction contained 10 bases not matched to a gene. This CDR3 region has 17 residues. The CDR3 DNA follows: TGTGCCAGCAGTTACTCCGAATCGTCAGGGGGCGCAGAGACCCAGTACTTC. As protein: CASSYSESSGGAETQYF.

The chain links TRBV2 to TRBJ2-3; weak D call: TRBD1 (5 bases). The CDR3 contains 13 residues. The V gene lost 4 bases and the J gene lost 6 bases, with 11 bases spanning the gap. Germline values: CDR1 SNHLY, CDR2 FYNNEI. CDR3 sequence (DNA): TGTGCCAGCAGTGGGGGCTATAAGGATACGCAGTATTTT. This encodes CASSGGYKDTQYF.

In its sample, this clone was seen once. The J gene is TRBJ1-2, the V gene TRBV13; D perhaps matches TRBD1 (6 bases). Germline loops: CDR1 PRHDT, CDR2 FYEKMQ (reference sequence). This CDR3 is built from 16 residues. Trimming removed 0 bases at V and 6 bases at J, with 17 bases between. CDR3 sequence: CASSLGHHTGRDGYTF. Here the CDR3 DNA reads TGTGCCAGCAGCTTAGGCCATCACACAGGGAGGGATGGCTACACCTTC. The full variable domain, in which reference TRBV13 and TRBJ1-2 provide the parts outside the CDR3, is AAGVIQSPRHLIKEKRETATLKCYPIPRHDTVYWYQQGPGQDPQFLISFYEKMQSDKGSIPDRFSAQQFSDYHSELNMSSLELGDSALYFCASSLGHHTGRDGYTFGSGTRLTVV.

The gene calls are TRBV21-1 and TRBJ2-7; the D call in the table, TRBD2, was not verified against the DNA. TRBV21-1 represents a pseudogene. CDR3 size: 22 residues. In DNA, the CDR3 is TGTGCCAGCAGCAAAGTGGACAGGGTAGAGACTAGCGGGAGTAGGAAAAACTACGAGCAGTACTTC. Encoded protein: CASSKVDRVETSGSRKNYEQYF.

The V and J genes are TRBV2 and TRBJ2-1; D perhaps matches TRBD2 (6 bases). Germline CDR1 is SNHLY and CDR2 is FYNNEI. Trimming left V 4 bases short and J 6 bases short, with 13 bases between. This CDR3 region has 14 residues. The CDR3 here is CASSASGYVNEQFF. As DNA, the CDR3 is TGTGCCAGCAGTGCGAGCGGGTATGTCAATGAGCAGTTCTTC.